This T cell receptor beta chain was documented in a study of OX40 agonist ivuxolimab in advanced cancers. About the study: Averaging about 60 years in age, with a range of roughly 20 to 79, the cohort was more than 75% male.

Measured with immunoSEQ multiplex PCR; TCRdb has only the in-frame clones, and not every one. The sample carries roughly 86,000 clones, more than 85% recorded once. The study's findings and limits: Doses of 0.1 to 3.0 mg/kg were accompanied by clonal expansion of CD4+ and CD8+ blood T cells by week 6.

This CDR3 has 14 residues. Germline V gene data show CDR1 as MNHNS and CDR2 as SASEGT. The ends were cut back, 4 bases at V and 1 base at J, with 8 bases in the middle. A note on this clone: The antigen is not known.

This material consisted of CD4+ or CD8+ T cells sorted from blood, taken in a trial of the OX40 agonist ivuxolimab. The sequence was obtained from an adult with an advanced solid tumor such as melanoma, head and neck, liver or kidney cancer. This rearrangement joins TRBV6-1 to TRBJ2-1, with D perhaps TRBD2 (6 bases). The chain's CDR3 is CASSGSGSYNEQFF. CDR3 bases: TGTGCCAGCAGTGGTAGCGGATCCTACAATGAGCAGTTCTTC.